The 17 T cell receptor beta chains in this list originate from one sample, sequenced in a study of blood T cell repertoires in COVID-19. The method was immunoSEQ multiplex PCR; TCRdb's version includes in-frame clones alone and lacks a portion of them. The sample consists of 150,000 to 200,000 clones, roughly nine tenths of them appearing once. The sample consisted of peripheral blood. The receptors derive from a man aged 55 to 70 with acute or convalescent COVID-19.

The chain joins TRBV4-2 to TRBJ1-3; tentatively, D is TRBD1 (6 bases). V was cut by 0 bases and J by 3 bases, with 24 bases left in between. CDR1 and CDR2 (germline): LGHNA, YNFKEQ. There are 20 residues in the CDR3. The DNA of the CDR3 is TGTGCCAGCAGCCAAGAGCGGGGACTGTCGGGGGGCGCGTTTGGAAACACCATATATTTT. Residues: CASSQERGLSGGAFGNTIYF.

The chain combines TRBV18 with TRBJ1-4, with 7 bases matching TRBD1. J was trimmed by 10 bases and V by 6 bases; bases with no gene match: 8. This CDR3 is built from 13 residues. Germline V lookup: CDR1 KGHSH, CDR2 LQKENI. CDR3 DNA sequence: TGTGCCAGCTCGTCCGACAGGGCCGGAAAACTGTTTTTT. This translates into CASSSDRAGKLFF. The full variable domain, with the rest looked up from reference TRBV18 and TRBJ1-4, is NAGVMQNPRHLVRRRGQEARLRCSPMKGHSHVYWYRQLPEEGLKFMVYLQKENIIDESGMPKERFSAEFPKEGPSILRIQQVVRGDSAAYFCASSSDRAGKLFFGSGTQLSVL.

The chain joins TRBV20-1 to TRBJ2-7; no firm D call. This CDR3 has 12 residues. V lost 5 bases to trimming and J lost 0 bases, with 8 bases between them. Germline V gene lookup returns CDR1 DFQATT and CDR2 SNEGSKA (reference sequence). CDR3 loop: CSAGDNSYEQYF. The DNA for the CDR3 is TGCAGTGCTGGTGACAACTCCTACGAGCAGTACTTC.

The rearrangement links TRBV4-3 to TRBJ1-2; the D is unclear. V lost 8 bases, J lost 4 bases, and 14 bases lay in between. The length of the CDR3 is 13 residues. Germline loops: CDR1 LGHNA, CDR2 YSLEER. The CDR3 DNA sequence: TGCGCCAGCCCCCCCCCAAACGGCTATGGCTACACCTTC. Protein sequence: CASPPPNGYGYTF.

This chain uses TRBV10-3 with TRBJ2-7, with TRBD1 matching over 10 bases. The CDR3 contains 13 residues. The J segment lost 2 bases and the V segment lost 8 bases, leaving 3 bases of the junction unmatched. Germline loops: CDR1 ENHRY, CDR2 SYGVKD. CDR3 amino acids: CAIGGQGAYEQYF. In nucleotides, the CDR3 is TGTGCCATCGGTGGACAGGGGGCCTACGAGCAGTACTTC.

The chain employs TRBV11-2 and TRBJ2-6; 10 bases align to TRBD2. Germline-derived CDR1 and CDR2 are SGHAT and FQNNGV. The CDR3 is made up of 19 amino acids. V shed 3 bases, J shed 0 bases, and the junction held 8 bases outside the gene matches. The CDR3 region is CASSFYGLAESSGANVLTF. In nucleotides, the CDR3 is TGTGCCAGCAGCTTCTATGGACTAGCGGAGAGCTCTGGGGCCAACGTCCTGACTTTC.

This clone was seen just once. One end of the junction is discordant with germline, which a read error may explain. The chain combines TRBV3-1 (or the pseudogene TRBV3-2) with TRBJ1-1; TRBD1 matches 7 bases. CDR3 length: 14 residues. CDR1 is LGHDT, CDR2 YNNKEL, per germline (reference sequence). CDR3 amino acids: CASSPTTGPTEAFF. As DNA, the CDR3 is TGTGCTAGCAGCCCCACGACAGGGCCCACTGAAGCTTTCTTT.

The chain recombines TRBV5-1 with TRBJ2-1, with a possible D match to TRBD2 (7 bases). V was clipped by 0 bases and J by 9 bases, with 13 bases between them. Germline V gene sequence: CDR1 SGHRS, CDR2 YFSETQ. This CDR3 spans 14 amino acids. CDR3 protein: CASSLEGGRAEQFF. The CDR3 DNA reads TGCGCCAGCAGCTTGGAAGGGGGGAGGGCTGAGCAGTTCTTC.

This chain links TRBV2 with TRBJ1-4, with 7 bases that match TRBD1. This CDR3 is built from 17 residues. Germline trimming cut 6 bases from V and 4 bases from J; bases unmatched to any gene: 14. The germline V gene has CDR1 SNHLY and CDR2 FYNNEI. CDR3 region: CASRGGGTGQLNEKLFF. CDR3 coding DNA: TGTGCCAGCAGGGGAGGCGGGACGGGACAGCTTAATGAAAAACTGTTTTTT.

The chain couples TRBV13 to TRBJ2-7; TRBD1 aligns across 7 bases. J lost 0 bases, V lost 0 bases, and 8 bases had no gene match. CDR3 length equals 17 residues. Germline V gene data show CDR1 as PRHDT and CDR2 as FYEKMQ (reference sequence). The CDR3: CASSLGVQGKPSYEQYF. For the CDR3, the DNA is TGTGCCAGCAGCTTAGGCGTACAGGGGAAACCCTCCTACGAGCAGTACTTC.

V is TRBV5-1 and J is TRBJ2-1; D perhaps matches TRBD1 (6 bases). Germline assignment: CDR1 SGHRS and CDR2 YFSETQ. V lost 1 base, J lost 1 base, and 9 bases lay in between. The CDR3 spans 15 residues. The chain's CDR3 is CASSLSGDSYNEQFF. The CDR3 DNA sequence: TGCGCCAGCAGCTTGTCAGGGGATTCCTACAATGAGCAGTTCTTC. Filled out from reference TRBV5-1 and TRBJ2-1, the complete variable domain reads KAGVTQTPRYLIKTRGQQVTLSCSPISGHRSVSWYQQTPGQGLQFLFEYFSETQRNKGNFPGRFSGRQFSNSRSEMNVSTLELGDSALYLCASSLSGDSYNEQFFGPGTRLTVL.

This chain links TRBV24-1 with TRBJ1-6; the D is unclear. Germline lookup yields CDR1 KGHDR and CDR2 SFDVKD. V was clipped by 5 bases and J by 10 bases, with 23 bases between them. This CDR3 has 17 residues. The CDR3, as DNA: TGTGCCACCAGTGGGAGATTGGTGTGGGAGGTAAGGTCACCCCTCCACTTT. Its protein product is CATSGRLVWEVRSPLHF.

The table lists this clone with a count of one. In DNA form, the CDR3 reads TGTGCCAGCAGCTTGGACAGGGGGCTCAACACCGGGGAGCTGTTTTTT. Protein product: CASSLDRGLNTGELFF. V gene TRBV7-8 combines with J gene TRBJ2-2; 11 nucleotides match TRBD1. In germline, CDR1 is SGHVS, CDR2 FQNEAQ. V dropped 3 bases and J dropped 2; count of bases not matched to a gene: 2. This CDR3 is built from 16 residues.

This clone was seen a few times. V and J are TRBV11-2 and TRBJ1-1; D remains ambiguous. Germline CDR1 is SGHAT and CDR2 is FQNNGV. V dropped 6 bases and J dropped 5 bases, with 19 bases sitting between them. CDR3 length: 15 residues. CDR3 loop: CASRFSPGTPTEAFF. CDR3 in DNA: TGTGCCAGCAGGTTTTCTCCAGGAACCCCTACTGAAGCTTTCTTT.

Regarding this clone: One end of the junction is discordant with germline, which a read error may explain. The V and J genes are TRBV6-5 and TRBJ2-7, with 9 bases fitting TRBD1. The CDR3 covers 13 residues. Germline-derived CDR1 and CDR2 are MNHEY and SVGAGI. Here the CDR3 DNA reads TGTGCCAGCAGAAGCATAGGGACAGGGAAGGGGGCTTTC. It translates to CASRSIGTGKGAF.

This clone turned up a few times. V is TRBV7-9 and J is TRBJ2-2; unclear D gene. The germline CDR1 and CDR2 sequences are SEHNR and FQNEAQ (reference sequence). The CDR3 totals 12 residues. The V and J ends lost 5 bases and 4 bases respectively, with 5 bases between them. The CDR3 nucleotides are TGTGCCAGCAGCCGAGGCACCGGGGAGCTGTTTTTT. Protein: CASSRGTGELFF.

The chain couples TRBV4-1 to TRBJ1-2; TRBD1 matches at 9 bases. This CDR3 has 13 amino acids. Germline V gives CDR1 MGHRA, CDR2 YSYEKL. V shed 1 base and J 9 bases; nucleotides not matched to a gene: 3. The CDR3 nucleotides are TGCGCCAGCAGCCAAGTAGGGACAGGGAGCTACACCTTC. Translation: CASSQVGTGSYTF.